The rows below give T cell receptor beta chains drawn from one sample of a study of T cell responses to AZD1222 COVID-19 vaccine. Measured with immunoSEQ multiplex PCR; TCRdb has only the in-frame clones, and not every one. The table shows some 150,000 clones, with about 89% occurring only once. This specimen consisted of peripheral blood, obtained on day 0 of MenACWY control vaccination. These receptors came from an adult in good health. CDR3s leave out the opening cysteine and the closing phenylalanine or tryptophan.

v_gene	j_gene	CDR3aa
TRBV3-1/TRBV3-2	TRBJ1-3	ASSQDWDSSGNTIY
TRBV9	TRBJ2-7	ASSVDGVGTYEQY
TRBV5-1	TRBJ2-7	ASSTGQGISQYSYEQY
TRBV25-1	TRBJ2-7	ASSEASGIRGEQY
TRBV5-4	TRBJ2-2	ASSLAGSNTGELF
TRBV18	TRBJ1-2	ASSPPERSYGYT
TRBV19	TRBJ1-1	ASRRGTEAF
TRBV4-1	TRBJ2-5	ASKGAGGGFQETQY
TRBV18	TRBJ1-1	ASSPRGAIGEAF
TRBV14	TRBJ2-1	ASSQGAGQGNDEQF
TRBV6-5	TRBJ1-2	ASSLRTVLYGYT
TRBV7-8	TRBJ2-3	ASSPDRQVVQGTDTQY
TRBV3-1/TRBV3-2	TRBJ1-2	ASSPRTGGVYGYT
TRBV19	TRBJ1-6	ASSIEVAGSSYNSPLH
TRBV18	TRBJ2-7	ASSPTAGDLREQY
TRBV5-4	TRBJ1-2	ASSLIGNYGYT
TRBV30	TRBJ2-1	AWTPTGGNSYNEQF
TRBV18	TRBJ1-3	ASSGQIGNTIY
TRBV28	TRBJ2-1	ASSPLGEQF
TRBV5-5	TRBJ1-3	ASSEIIPRNTIY
TRBV5-1	TRBJ1-6	ASSRWTGENSPLH
TRBV20-1	TRBJ2-1	SASPRGPSYNEQF
TRBV19	TRBJ2-1	ASSTAGSSYNEQF
TRBV12-5	TRBJ1-1	ASGYSSTRMNTEAF
TRBV7-9	TRBJ2-3	ASSQQGVGTDTQY
TRBV11-2	TRBJ1-2	ASSLAGRNYGYT
TRBV2	TRBJ1-2	ASNRGNRVDNYGYT
TRBV5-1	TRBJ2-7	ASSPGTGISYEQY
TRBV9	TRBJ1-1	ASSVATGYTEAF
TRBV5-1	TRBJ2-3	ASSGSSYTDTQY
TRBV2	TRBJ2-3	ASQLELASDTQY
TRBV3-1/TRBV3-2	TRBJ1-1	ASSHGQGEAF
TRBV4-2	TRBJ2-1	ASSQEGPPTNEQF
TRBV6-1	TRBJ1-2	ASSDGRGGYGYT
TRBV7-9	TRBJ2-3	ASSELGQGSQDTQY
TRBV18	TRBJ1-1	ASSPPAGMNTEAF
TRBV27	TRBJ1-2	ASSFQGQNYGYT
TRBV7-3	TRBJ2-3	ASSLKGAGDTQY
TRBV28	TRBJ1-1	ASMRGITEAF
TRBV10-3	TRBJ1-2	AINPNPGLYGYT
TRBV2	TRBJ2-7	ASSEAPSYEQY
TRBV5-5	TRBJ1-1	ASSFSGTLGTEAF
TRBV5-3	TRBJ2-7	ASRTGSLSYEQY
TRBV7-8	TRBJ2-7	ASSLPGTGPGEQY
TRBV19	TRBJ2-7	ASSGSGGDRQY
TRBV6-2/TRBV6-3	TRBJ2-2	ASSTTSGRAGGTGELF
TRBV5-6	TRBJ2-2	ASSLVVTGELF
TRBV28	TRBJ1-1	ASNVPGLNTEAF
TRBV19	TRBJ1-4	ASSTDRGNEKLF
TRBV4-1	TRBJ1-5	ASSQVRDQPQH
TRBV5-1	TRBJ2-2	ASSLVQGNTGELF
TRBV3-1/TRBV3-2	TRBJ1-1	ASRPNRGSVAF
TRBV6-4	TRBJ1-5	ASSQYGVDQPQH